These T cell receptor beta chains were read from a single sample in a study of Ad26.COV2.S vaccination and SARS-CoV-2 variants. Profiling relied on immunoSEQ multiplex PCR, and the TCRdb table lists in-frame clones only, not all of them. This sample has a few hundred thousand clones, with 85% to 90% found just once. This sample comprised peripheral blood, obtained in a trial of Ad26.COV2.S vaccine versus placebo. These receptors were collected from a person aged 18-60 years who received the Ad26.COV2.S COVID-19 vaccine or a placebo. The CDR3 runs from the conserved cysteine through the conserved F or W. A D gene is named only where the DNA matches it firmly. Size values are once, few and many counts, or a class for expanded clones, and some rows have none.

NA	TRBV30	NA	12	TRBJ2-5	CAWKDSLWTQYF	TGTGCCTGGAAGGACTCTTTGTGGACCCAGTACTTC
NA	TRBV27	TRBD1	15	TRBJ1-4	CASSFLGQANEKLFF	TGTGCCAGCAGTTTCCTAGGACAGGCTAATGAAAAACTGTTTTTT
NA	TRBV4-1	NA	13	TRBJ1-6	CASSLPDNSPLHF	TGCGCCAGCAGCCTGCCTGATAATTCACCCCTCCACTTT
NA	TRBV11-3	NA	12	TRBJ1-1	CAVGPRETEAFF	TGTGCCGTCGGGCCCCGGGAGACTGAAGCTTTCTTT
NA	TRBV29-1	NA	14	TRBJ2-1	CSVVGRVTVNEQFF	TGCAGCGTTGTTGGCAGGGTGACGGTCAATGAGCAGTTCTTC
NA	TRBV10-3	TRBD2	16	TRBJ2-1	CAISDRLAGVGNEQFF	TGTGCCATCAGTGACCGACTAGCGGGAGTTGGAAATGAGCAGTTCTTC
NA	TRBV5-4	NA	17	TRBJ1-4	CASSLEIRGADNEKLFF	TGTGCCAGCAGCTTGGAGATCCGGGGGGCGGATAATGAAAAACTGTTTTTT
NA	TRBV29-1	NA	16	TRBJ2-7	CSVEGFRFGGLYEQYF	TGCAGCGTTGAAGGGTTTCGGTTTGGGGGCCTTTACGAGCAGTACTTC
NA	TRBV7-2	TRBD1	14	TRBJ1-2	CASSPRDSFSGYTF	TGTGCCAGCAGCCCTCGGGACAGTTTCTCCGGCTACACCTTC
once	TRBV2	NA	13	TRBJ2-5	CASTRQVQETQYF	TGTGCCAGCACCAGACAGGTCCAAGAGACCCAGTACTTC
NA	TRBV7-9	TRBD1	18	TRBJ2-6	CASSPGTGRVSGANVLTF	TGTGCCAGCAGCCCCGGGACAGGGCGAGTTAGTGGGGCCAACGTCCTGACTTTC
once	TRBV27	NA	13	TRBJ2-3	CASSLASTDTQYF	TGTGCCAGCAGTCTGGCGAGCACAGATACGCAGTATTTT
NA	TRBV2	NA	16	TRBJ2-3	CASTRNRLYSTDTQYF	TGTGCCAGCACCCGAAATCGACTCTATAGCACAGATACGCAGTATTTT
NA	TRBV18	NA	17	TRBJ2-5	CASSQRLGTEIKETQYF	TGTGCCAGCTCCCAAAGACTAGGGACAGAGATTAAAGAGACCCAGTACTTC
NA	TRBV18	TRBD1	16	TRBJ2-1	CASSPPSGQGYNEQFF	TGTGCCAGCTCACCTCCGTCGGGACAGGGTTACAATGAGCAGTTCTTC
NA	TRBV7-6	NA	16	TRBJ2-5	CASSLTADQYQETQYF	TGTGCCAGCAGCTTAACAGCCGACCAGTACCAAGAGACCCAGTACTTC
NA	TRBV11-3	NA	13	TRBJ2-1	CASSLGGAGEQFF	TGTGCCAGCAGCTTAGGCGGGGCTGGGGAGCAGTTCTTC
NA	TRBV30	NA	15	TRBJ1-2	CAWSEGPVDYYGYTF	TGTGCCTGGAGTGAGGGCCCCGTCGATTACTATGGCTACACCTTC
NA	TRBV7-2	NA	14	TRBJ1-6	CASSLVRDNSPLHF	TGTGCCAGCAGCTTAGTCAGGGATAATTCACCCCTCCACTTT
NA	TRBV6-1	NA	13	TRBJ1-6	CASSEQDNSPLHF	TGTGCCAGCAGTGAACAGGATAATTCACCCCTCCACTTT
NA	TRBV3-1/TRBV3-2	NA	14	TRBJ1-1	CASSQVVFRFEAFF	TGTGCCAGCAGCCAAGTGGTCTTTCGCTTTGAAGCTTTCTTT
NA	TRBV20-1	TRBD1	18	TRBJ1-3	CSASPGTGGSVSGNTIYF	TGCAGTGCTAGTCCCGGGACAGGGGGCTCGGTTTCTGGAAACACCATATATTTT
NA	TRBV4-3	NA	15	TRBJ2-5	CASSQAGAWEETQYF	TGCGCCAGCAGCCAAGCGGGGGCTTGGGAAGAGACCCAGTACTTC
few	TRBV7-8	NA	13	TRBJ1-1	CASSLVGNTEAFF	TGTGCCAGCAGCTTAGTAGGGAACACTGAAGCTTTCTTT
NA	TRBV9	NA	13	TRBJ1-2	CASSGTYNYGYTF	TGTGCCAGCAGCGGGACTTACAACTATGGCTACACCTTC
NA	TRBV7-3	TRBD2	15	TRBJ2-3	CASSLSGARTDTQYF	TGTGCCAGCAGCCTTAGCGGGGCGCGCACAGATACGCAGTATTTT